This entry is about one T cell receptor (beta chain). Its antigen is unknown. Germline V gene lookup returns CDR1 DFQATT and CDR2 SNEGSKA (reference sequence). The CDR3 totals 15 residues. Trimming shortened V by 6 bases and J by 6 bases, and 24 bases separated the two germline ends. This entry belongs to a study of response to subunit inactivated influenza vaccine. Study outcomes and limitations: There was a suggestion from the authors that each seasonal influenza vaccination recruits few new T cells.

TCRdb passed the RT-PCR reads through MiXCR, listing each CDR3 protein once. The sample lists 500,000 or so distinct CDR3 sequences, 16% seen once, with less than 4% in the top ten. The rearrangement uses TRBV20-1 and TRBJ2-7; TRBD1 might be the D (5 bases). The sequence came from a man aged 50 to 75 who received an inactivated influenza vaccine. Here the sequenced sample was CD4+ T cells sorted from PBMCs, taken 23 months after vaccination. The CDR3 loop reads CSARSPSAFRGEQYF. CDR3 bases: TGCAGTGCGAGAAGTCCAAGTGCCTTTAGGGGCGAGCAGTACTTC.